This TCR beta chain is drawn from a study of blood T cell repertoires in COVID-19 (dated by TCRdb to the early 2020s). About the study as a whole: Samples covering the acute and convalescent phases of COVID-19 were provided by collaborators in the United States, Italy and Spain. Samples were obtained from the ongoing ImmuneRACE study (first 160 participants) and from 950 to 1,500 subjects provided by 6 global collaborators. The prospective study material was composed of cDNA or gDNA derived from T cells, B-cell-depleted T cells, or PBMCs. A de-identified subject ID, COVID-19 status, age in years and sex were almost always included in the sample metadata. A freely available public database, intended as a resource for researchers studying the immune response to SARS-CoV-2, is where the repertoires were released. Where available, HLA class I and class II types were obtained from metadata supplied by the sample provider rather than from assay-based typing. The dataset comprised deeply sampled blood TCRbeta repertoires from subjects exposed to, actively infected with, or recovered from COVID-19. Study-wide conclusions, independent of this receptor: The amount of clinical and demographic metadata varied by source and participant and was provided uncurated.

At one collaborating source in Seattle, patients were enrolled during active infection and were followed longitudinally through the course of disease. The collaborating institutions used their own protocols to collect whole blood in K2EDTA tubes. For TCRbeta analysis, collaborators shipped samples in one of three forms: frozen whole blood, isolated PBMCs, or DNA extracted from either of those sample types. Inclusive of the bounding cysteine and phenylalanine, the CDR3 is 15 residues long. Only CDR3 DNA is held: 45 bases, read in frame from base 1. Here V drops 1 base and J drops 2 bases, and the junction holds 4 bases not matched to any gene. From the germline V gene (reference sequence), CDR1 is LNHDA and CDR2 is SQIVND. TCRbeta CDR3 regions were amplified from genomic DNA using the immunoSEQ Assay, a bias-controlled multiplex PCR. The published analysis was carried out like this. The number of nucleated cells in each sample was estimated from the amplification of reference gene primers within the assay. To quantify the absolute abundance of each unique TCRbeta CDR3 rearrangement, sequence reads were collapsed and filtered. For each sample, productive Simpson clonality was calculated as the square root of Simpson's diversity index over productive rearrangements. TCRdb re-hosts the immuneACCESS table, in-frame sequences only. Its copies lack some clones; in the studies checked, an unresolved V gene accounts for under half of them, and the cause for the rest is not known. V and J calls and clone size are those listed in that table; D and trimming were worked out from the DNA. The sample contains over 85,000 clones, roughly 89% of them found a single time. The top ten constitute 1.5% to 2.5% of the sample.

This clone was seen more than once but under ten times. The antigen it recognizes is unknown. No base quality values were provided; no much bigger clone lies one nucleotide off. Recombination linked TRBV19 to TRBJ1-2, and TRBD1 matches 7 of the central bases. Specimen: peripheral blood. This receptor was identified in a woman between 45 and 60 years old with COVID-19, enrolled during active disease. The DNA sequence follows: TGTGCCAGTAGTATAGGACAGGGAGTAAACTATGGCTACACCTTC. It codes for CASSIGQGVNYGYTF.